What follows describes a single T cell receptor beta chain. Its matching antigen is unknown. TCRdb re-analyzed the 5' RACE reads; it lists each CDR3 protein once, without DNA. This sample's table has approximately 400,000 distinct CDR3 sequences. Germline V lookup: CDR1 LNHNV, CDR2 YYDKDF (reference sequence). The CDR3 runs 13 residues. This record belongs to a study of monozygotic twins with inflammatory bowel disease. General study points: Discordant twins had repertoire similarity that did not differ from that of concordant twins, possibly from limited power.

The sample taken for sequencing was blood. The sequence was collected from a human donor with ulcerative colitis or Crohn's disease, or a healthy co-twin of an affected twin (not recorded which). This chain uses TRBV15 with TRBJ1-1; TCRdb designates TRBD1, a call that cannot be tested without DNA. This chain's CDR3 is CATSTPPGQEAFF.